The 16 T cell receptor beta chains below all came from one sample that was sequenced in a study of immune characterization of retroperitoneal liposarcoma (dated by TCRdb to about 2019). Receptor libraries were prepared by PCR. Instrument used: NextSeq 500. The public reads were run again by TCRdb, first through fastp at Q25 and then through MiXCR, and only productive beta chains were kept. CDR3 protein duplicates are merged, each entry listing the most common genes and DNA. The sample table contains 11,000 or so distinct CDR3 sequences; only one count was recorded for roughly 22% of them. Around 9.3% of the sample is in the top ten clones. The sample consisted of blood. The receptors were gathered from a female donor with retroperitoneal liposarcoma.

This clonotype was recorded at least ten times. The V gene is TRBV27, the J gene TRBJ2-5; TRBD2 matches at 15 bases. There are 19 residues in the CDR3. The germline V gene has CDR1 MNHEY and CDR2 SMNVEV (reference sequence). V dropped 3 bases and J dropped 5; count of bases not matched to a gene: 13. CDR3 region: CASSLGPPGLAGGWETQYF. Here the CDR3 DNA reads TGTGCCAGCAGTTTGGGACCTCCGGGACTAGCGGGAGGTTGGGAGACCCAGTACTTC.

This clonotype was observed a handful of times. The V call is TRBV28, the J call TRBJ2-4; D possibly uses TRBD1 or TRBD2 (6 bases each). The V gene lost 7 bases and the J gene lost 13 bases, with 23 bases spanning the gap. Germline V gives CDR1 MDHEN, CDR2 SYDVKM. The CDR3 totals 14 residues. The CDR3 reads CASIWGAGSNEQYF. In nucleotides, the CDR3 is TGTGCCAGCATCTGGGGGGCGGGAAGCAATGAGCAGTACTTC.

This clonotype was counted between two and nine times. V and J are TRBV20-1 and TRBJ1-2; no reliable D call. CDR1 is DFQATT and CDR2 is SNEGSKA in the germline V gene (reference sequence). The V gene lost 0 bases and the J gene lost 3 bases, with 5 bases spanning the gap. This CDR3 comprises 12 residues. The CDR3 sequence is CSARERYYGYTF. As DNA, the CDR3 is TGCAGTGCTAGAGAGCGCTACTATGGCTACACCTTC.

This clonotype came up many times. This rearrangement joins TRBV19 to TRBJ2-3, with 8 bases aligning to TRBD2. The CDR3 sequence is 13 residues long. Trimming removed 8 bases from V and 7 bases from J; junction bases left unmatched: 8. The germline V gene encodes CDR1 LNHDA and CDR2 SQIVND (reference sequence). The CDR3 protein is CASAPGGVNTQYF. CDR3 in DNA: TGTGCCAGTGCCCCGGGAGGGGTGAATACGCAGTATTTT. The complete variable domain, with remaining parts taken from reference TRBV19 and TRBJ2-3, reads DGGITQSPKYLFRKEGQNVTLSCEQNLNHDAMYWYRQDPGQGLRLIYYSQIVNDFQKGDIAEGYSVSREKKESFPLTVTSAQKNPTAFYLCASAPGGVNTQYFGPGTRLTVL.

The table lists this clonotype with a few counts. The CDR3: CASKRGGRDHEQYF. Here the CDR3 DNA reads TGTGCCAGCAAAAGGGGCGGAAGAGACCACGAGCAGTACTTC. The V call is TRBV12-3 or TRBV12-4, the J call TRBJ2-1, with D perhaps TRBD1 (5 bases). TRBJ2-7 explains the end of the DNA better; the J call may be wrong. The CDR3 has 14 residues.

By proportion, this clonotype is medium-sized. The chain combines TRBV6-1 with TRBJ2-2; 8 positions agree with TRBD2. CDR3 length: 14 amino acids. In germline, CDR1 is MNHNS, CDR2 SASEGT. The V segment lost 8 bases and the J segment 5 bases; nucleotides outside the gene matches: 7. The CDR3 region is CASGAGGGTGELFF. DNA of the CDR3: TGTGCCAGCGGGGCGGGAGGAGGGACCGGGGAGCTGTTTTTT.

The chain employs TRBV27 and TRBJ2-1; D is perhaps TRBD1 (6 bases). V was cut by 5 bases and J by 10 bases, with 21 bases left in between. This CDR3 contains 15 residues. Germline values: CDR1 MNHEY, CDR2 SMNVEV (reference sequence). The CDR3 coding sequence is TGTGCCAGCAGTATCAAAGGGGTCACAGGGTCCGAGCAGTTCTTC. Its translation is CASSIKGVTGSEQFF.

This clonotype occurred many times. The rearrangement links TRBV11-3 to TRBJ2-5; the D is unclear. The V end lost 2 bases, the J end lost 5 bases, and 6 bases lay between the germline ends. The germline gives CDR1 SGHNT, CDR2 YENEEA. CDR3 length: 12 amino acids. The CDR3 coding sequence is TGTGCCAGCAGCTTACCCGGGGAGACCCAGTACTTC. The encoded protein is CASSLPGETQYF.

Remarks on this clonotype: Just one base apart from a much larger clone, this may be a read error. The CDR3, as DNA: TGTGCCAGCAGCTTGTGGCCCGGGACTAGCGGGAAATCCTACAATGAGCAGTACTTC. Amino acid sequence: CASSLWPGTSGKSYNEQYF. This chain connects TRBV11-3 to TRBJ2-1; 13 bases align to TRBD2. The J call may not be correct, given that the DNA end is closer to TRBJ2-7. The germline V gene encodes CDR1 SGHNT and CDR2 YENEEA. The CDR3 runs to 19 residues.

V and J are TRBV7-2 and TRBJ2-1; 10 bases match TRBD2. The CDR3 covers 15 residues. Germline assignment: CDR1 SGHTA and CDR2 FQGNSA. V was pared by 4 bases and J by 13 bases, with 13 bases of the junction left unmatched. The DNA of the CDR3 is TGTGCCAGCAGCTCCCCGGGACTAGCGAGAGAGACCCAGTTCTTC. This codes for CASSSPGLARETQFF.

The V gene is TRBV6-6, the J gene TRBJ2-7; TRBD1 is a possible D gene (6 bases). The germline V gene has CDR1 MNHNY and CDR2 SVGAGI (reference sequence). There are 14 residues in the CDR3. Trimming shortened V by 6 bases and J by 0 bases, and 12 bases separated the two germline ends. The CDR3 reads CASSTTGSSYEQYF. The DNA for the CDR3 is TGTGCCAGCAGCACCACAGGGTCCTCCTACGAGCAGTACTTC.

This clonotype was counted ten times or more. V gene TRBV6-1 combines with J gene TRBJ2-7; the match to TRBD1 covers 10 bases. The CDR3 runs to 17 residues. Per the germline V gene, CDR1 is MNHNS and CDR2 is SASEGT. V lost 0 bases to trimming and J lost 4 bases; unmatched junction nucleotides: 9. CDR3 sequence (DNA): TGTGCCAGCAGTGAAGCGGAGGAGACAGGGGGCGCATACGAGCAGTACTTC. Translation: CASSEAEETGGAYEQYF.

This clonotype was counted many times. The J gene is TRBJ2-1, the V gene TRBV27; a possible D gene is TRBD1 (5 bases). CDR1 is MNHEY and CDR2 is SMNVEV in the germline V gene (reference sequence). The germline V and J ends were trimmed by 5 bases and 4 bases, with 15 bases remaining between them. The CDR3 consists of 15 residues. The CDR3 DNA sequence: TGTGCCAGCAGTACCAGGCTGACAGATTACAATGAGCAGTTCTTC. Amino acids: CASSTRLTDYNEQFF.

In the case of this clonotype: Possible read error: a much larger clone is one base away. The chain has TRBV7-3 and TRBJ2-5; no clear D gene. With 4 bases removed from V and 11 bases from J, the gap between germline ends came to 17 bases. Germline V lookup: CDR1 SGHTA, CDR2 FQGTGA. The length of the CDR3 is 13 residues. As DNA, the CDR3 is TGTGCCAGCAGCTCCGAACTTCGAGGTGAGCAGTACTTC. This encodes CASSSELRGEQYF.

This clonotype appeared a few times. The chain joins TRBV7-8 to TRBJ2-5, with 11 bases lining up with TRBD2. The germline CDR1 and CDR2 sequences are SGHVS and FQNEAQ. The J segment lost 3 bases and the V segment lost 1 base, leaving 7 bases of the junction unmatched. This CDR3 has 17 amino acids. This CDR3 is CASSLEAGTSGKETQYF. The CDR3 region has the DNA TGTGCCAGCAGCTTAGAGGCCGGGACTAGCGGAAAAGAGACCCAGTACTTC.

The chain employs TRBV7-2 and TRBJ2-1, with 16 bases fitting TRBD2. The CDR3 has 19 residues. CDR1 and CDR2 from the germline V gene are SGHTA and FQGNSA. The trim removed 6 bases at V and 0 bases at J, leaving 8 bases unmatched. The CDR3, as DNA: TGTGCCAGCAGACGGGGACTAGCGGGAGGGCCGGGCTCCTACAATGAGCAGTTCTTC. Protein sequence: CASRRGLAGGPGSYNEQFF.